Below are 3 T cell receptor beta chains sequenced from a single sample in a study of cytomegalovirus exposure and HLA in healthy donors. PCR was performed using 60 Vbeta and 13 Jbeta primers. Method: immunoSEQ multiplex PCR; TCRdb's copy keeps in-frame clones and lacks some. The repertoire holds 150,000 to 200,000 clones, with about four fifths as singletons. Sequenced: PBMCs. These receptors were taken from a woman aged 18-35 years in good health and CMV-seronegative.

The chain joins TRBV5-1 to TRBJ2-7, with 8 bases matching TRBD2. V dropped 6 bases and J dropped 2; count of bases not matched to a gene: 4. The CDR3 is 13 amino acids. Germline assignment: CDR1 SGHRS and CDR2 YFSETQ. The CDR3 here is CASNLAGTYEQYF. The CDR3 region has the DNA TGCGCCAGCAACCTAGCGGGTACCTACGAGCAGTACTTC.

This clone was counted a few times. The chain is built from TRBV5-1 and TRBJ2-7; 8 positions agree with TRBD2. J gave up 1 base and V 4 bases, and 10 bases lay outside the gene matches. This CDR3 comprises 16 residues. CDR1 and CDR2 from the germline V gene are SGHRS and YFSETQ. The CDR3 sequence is CASSPGGGRPSYEQYF. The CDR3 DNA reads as TGCGCCAGCAGCCCGGGGGGCGGGAGGCCGTCCTACGAGCAGTACTTC.

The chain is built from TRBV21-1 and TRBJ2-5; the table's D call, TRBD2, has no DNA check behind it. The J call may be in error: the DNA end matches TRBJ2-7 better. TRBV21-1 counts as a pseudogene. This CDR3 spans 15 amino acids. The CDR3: CASSTITSGTYEQYF. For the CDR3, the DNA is TGTGCCAGCAGCACGATAACTAGCGGGACCTACGAGCAGTACTTC.